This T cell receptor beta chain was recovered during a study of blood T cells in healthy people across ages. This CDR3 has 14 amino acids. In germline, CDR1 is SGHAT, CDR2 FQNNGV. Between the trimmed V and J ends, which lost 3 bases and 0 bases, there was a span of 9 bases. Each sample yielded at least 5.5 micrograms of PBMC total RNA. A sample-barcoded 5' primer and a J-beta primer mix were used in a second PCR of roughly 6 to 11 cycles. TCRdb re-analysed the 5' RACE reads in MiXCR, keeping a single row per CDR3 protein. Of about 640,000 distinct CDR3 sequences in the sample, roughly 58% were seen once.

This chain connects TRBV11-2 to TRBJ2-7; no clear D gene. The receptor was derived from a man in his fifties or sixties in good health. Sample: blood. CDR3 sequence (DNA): TGTGCCAGCAGCTTTCTTGGTCCCTCCTACGAGCAGTACTTC. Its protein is CASSFLGPSYEQYF.